This TCR beta chain was profiled in a study of CD8 T cells in ankylosing spondylitis. In this sample, this clonotype turned up many times. Its antigen is not identified. J gave up 1 base and V 2 bases, and 5 bases lay outside the gene matches. The CDR3 runs 15 residues. The study, taken as a whole, reports: CD8+ cells made up the disease-linked clones, which were relatively rare in peripheral blood. Matched synovial fluid from ankylosing spondylitis patients was reported to be enriched for disease-linked clones. Apparently characteristic of ankylosing spondylitis blood was a TCR beta motif (roughly eight highly homologous variants).

Using its own MiXCR run on the 5' RACE reads, TCRdb lists one record per CDR3 protein. Of roughly 490,000 distinct CDR3 sequences listed, 5.3% are singletons. V is TRBV12-3 or TRBV12-4 and J is TRBJ2-7, with 7 bases that match TRBD1. The origin of this receptor is a male donor with ankylosing spondylitis. Sequences were obtained from blood, either unsorted or a sorted T cell fraction (not recorded which). CDR3 sequence reads: CASSLSGQVSYEQYF. The CDR3, as DNA: TGTGCCAGCAGTTTAAGTGGACAGGTTTCCTACGAGCAGTACTTC.